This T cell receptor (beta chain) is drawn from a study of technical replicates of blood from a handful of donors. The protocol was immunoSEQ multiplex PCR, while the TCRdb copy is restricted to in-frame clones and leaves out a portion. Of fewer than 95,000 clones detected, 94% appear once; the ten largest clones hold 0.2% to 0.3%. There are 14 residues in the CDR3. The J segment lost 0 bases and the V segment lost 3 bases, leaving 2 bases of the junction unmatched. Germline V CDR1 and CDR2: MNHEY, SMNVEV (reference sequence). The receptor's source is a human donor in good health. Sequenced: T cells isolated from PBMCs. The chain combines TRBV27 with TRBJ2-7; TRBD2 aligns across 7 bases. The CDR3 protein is CASSLTSPSYEQYF. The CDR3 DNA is TGTGCCAGCAGTTTGACTAGCCCCTCCTACGAGCAGTACTTC.